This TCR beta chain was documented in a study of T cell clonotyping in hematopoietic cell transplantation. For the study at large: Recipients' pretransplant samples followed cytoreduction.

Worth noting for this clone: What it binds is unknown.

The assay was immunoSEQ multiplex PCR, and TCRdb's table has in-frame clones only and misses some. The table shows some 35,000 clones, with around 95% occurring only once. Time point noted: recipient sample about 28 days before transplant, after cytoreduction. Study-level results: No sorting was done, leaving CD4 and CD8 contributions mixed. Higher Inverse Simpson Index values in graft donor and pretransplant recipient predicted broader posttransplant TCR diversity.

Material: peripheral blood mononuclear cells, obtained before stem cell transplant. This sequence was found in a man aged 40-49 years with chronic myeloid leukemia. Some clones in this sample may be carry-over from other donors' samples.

For the CDR3, the DNA is TGTGCCAGCAGACCCCCAGGGTTCAATGAGCAGTTCTTC. It encodes CASRPPGFNEQFF. The V gene is TRBV28, the J gene TRBJ2-1; possibly TRBD1 for D (5 bases). The CDR3 has 13 residues. Germline lookup yields CDR1 MDHEN and CDR2 SYDVKM. The V and J ends lost 6 bases and 6 bases respectively, with 12 bases between them.